This T cell receptor beta chain was found in a study of T cells in Graves' hyperthyroidism and ophthalmopathy. Study-wide results and limits: Ophthalmopathy and stable hyperthyroidism were told apart by a 13 V-J model.

RNA transcripts provided the source from which TCR beta CDR3 regions were amplified. Primed by the HTBI set, a first-round RT-PCR was run on the TCR CDR3. One entry per CDR3 protein, called by TCRdb with MiXCR from the multiplex PCR reads. The sample has around 690,000 distinct CDR3 sequences, 15% to 20% seen once. CDR1 LNHDA and CDR2 SQIVND come from the germline V gene (reference sequence). CDR3 size: 13 residues. The V end was cut by 7 bases, the J end by 9 bases, with 18 bases between. With respect to this clonotype: Its cognate antigen is unknown.

The rearrangement uses TRBV19 and TRBJ1-2; D gene uncertain. Sequencing used blood. The clonotype comes from a man aged 45-65 years with Graves' hyperthyroidism. Here the CDR3 DNA reads TGTGCCAGTACCTTCAAACTCAGTGGTAGCTACACCTTC. This translates into CASTFKLSGSYTF.